These T cell receptor beta chains were read from a single sample in a study of blood T cell repertoires in COVID-19. Method: immunoSEQ multiplex PCR; TCRdb's copy keeps in-frame clones and lacks some. The table shows tens of thousands of clones, with 82% occurring only once. Sequenced sample: peripheral blood. All receptors come from a woman aged 60 to 75 with acute or convalescent COVID-19. Both conserved end residues are part of each CDR3. The D gene is left open where the match is weak. Expanded clones are given a class, and other clones once, few, many or no size at all.

>NA|TRBV10-2|NA|TRBJ2-7
CASKREKSAYEQYF
TGCGCCAGCAAGAGGGAGAAGTCGGCCTACGAGCAGTACTTC
>NA|TRBV13|NA|TRBJ1-1
CASSLVGRTEAFF
TGTGCCAGCAGCTTAGTGGGGAGAACTGAAGCTTTCTTT
>few|TRBV2|NA|TRBJ2-7
CASSEQGETYEQYF
TGTGCCAGCAGTGAACAAGGGGAAACCTACGAGCAGTACTTC
>NA|TRBV20-1|NA|TRBJ2-5
CSAKTTRTQYF
TGCAGTGCTAAAACTACGCGGACCCAGTACTTC
>NA|TRBV7-3|TRBD1|TRBJ2-7
CASSLGTEASYEQYF
TGTGCCAGCAGCTTAGGGACAGAAGCCTCCTACGAGCAGTACTTC
>few|TRBV9|NA|TRBJ2-5
CASSVDPLNSETQYF
TGTGCCAGCAGCGTAGATCCCCTTAATTCAGAGACCCAGTACTTC
>NA|TRBV18|NA|TRBJ1-1
CASSPQRARGDTEAFF
TGTGCCAGCTCCCCCCAAAGAGCTAGGGGTGACACTGAAGCTTTCTTT
>NA|TRBV7-9|TRBD1|TRBJ2-3
CASSPRDRDITDTQYF
TGTGCCAGCAGCCCGAGGGACAGGGACATCACAGATACGCAGTATTTT
>NA|TRBV29-1|TRBD2|TRBJ2-1
CSVARDYSLYARNEQFF
TGCAGCGTTGCAAGGGACTATTCCTTGTACGCCCGCAATGAGCAGTTCTTC
>NA|TRBV18|NA|TRBJ2-4
CASSPPGADRGSKNIQYF
TGTGCCAGCTCACCACCGGGAGCCGATCGGGGGTCCAAAAACATTCAGTACTTC
>NA|TRBV6-6|TRBD1|TRBJ1-5
CASSYQGARNQPQHF
TGTGCCAGCAGTTACCAGGGGGCGCGAAATCAGCCCCAGCATTTT
>few|TRBV27|NA|TRBJ2-1
CASSLGGSYNEQFF
TGTGCCAGCAGTTTGGGGGGATCCTACAATGAGCAGTTCTTC
>NA|TRBV28|NA|TRBJ1-2
CASSFLGPGGDQQGGYTF
TGTGCCAGCAGTTTTTTGGGGCCGGGCGGCGACCAACAGGGTGGCTACACCTTC
>NA|TRBV19|NA|TRBJ1-5
CASSMFAGEQPQHF
TGTGCCAGTAGTATGTTTGCAGGGGAACAGCCCCAGCATTTT
>NA|TRBV5-3|TRBD2|TRBJ2-3
CARSLRTSGSSDTQYF
TGTGCCAGAAGCTTGAGGACTAGCGGGAGTTCAGATACGCAGTATTTT
>NA|TRBV4-2|NA|TRBJ1-4
CASSRDINEKLFF
TGTGCCAGCAGCAGGGACATTAATGAAAAACTGTTTTTT
>NA|TRBV29-1|TRBD1|TRBJ1-1
CSVADRGFTEAFF
TGCAGCGTTGCAGACAGGGGTTTCACTGAAGCTTTCTTT
>NA|TRBV18|TRBD1|TRBJ1-2
CASSPQTGIEGYTF
TGTGCCAGCTCACCACAGACAGGGATAGAGGGCTACACCTTC
>once|TRBV18|NA|TRBJ2-1
CASSADRNNEQFF
TGTGCCAGCTCAGCCGACAGAAACAATGAGCAGTTCTTC
>NA|TRBV5-1|TRBD1|TRBJ1-2
CASSLGQGQGGYTF
TGCGCCAGCAGCTTAGGACAGGGCCAAGGTGGCTACACCTTC
>NA|TRBV19|TRBD1|TRBJ1-5
CASSVSGTGNKPQHF
TGTGCCAGTAGCGTATCCGGGACAGGGAATAAGCCCCAGCATTTT
>NA|TRBV7-2|TRBD1|TRBJ2-7
CASSSPTGQGIYEQYF
TGTGCCAGCAGCTCCCCAACGGGACAGGGGATTTACGAGCAGTACTTC
>NA|TRBV4-1|NA|TRBJ2-1
CASSQLTGRYEQFF
TGCGCCAGCAGCCAACTGACAGGGAGGTATGAGCAGTTCTTC
>NA|TRBV5-1|TRBD1|TRBJ1-1
CASSPTGVNTEAFF
TGCGCCAGCAGCCCTACAGGGGTGAACACTGAAGCTTTCTTT
>NA|TRBV18|TRBD1|TRBJ1-2
CASSQRTGGFDYGYTF
TGTGCCAGCTCACAACGGACAGGGGGCTTTGACTATGGCTACACCTTC
>NA|TRBV18|NA|TRBJ1-1
CASSPSLDTEAFF
TGTGCCAGCTCACCGAGTCTAGACACTGAAGCTTTCTTT
>NA|TRBV7-9|TRBD2|TRBJ2-7
CASRPTAGGGREQYF
TGTGCCAGCAGGCCAACCGCGGGGGGCGGGCGCGAGCAGTACTTC
>NA|TRBV27|TRBD1|TRBJ1-2
CASSAIFRTGGKSYGYTF
TGTGCCAGCAGCGCTATATTCCGGACAGGGGGCAAGAGCTATGGCTACACCTTC
>NA|TRBV12-3/TRBV12-4|TRBD1|TRBJ2-7
CASSLAGGYEQYF
TGTGCCAGCAGTTTGGCAGGGGGCTACGAGCAGTACTTC
>NA|TRBV6-6|TRBD2|TRBJ2-6
CASILGGDNVLTF
TGTGCCAGCATCCTCGGGGGGGACAACGTCCTGACTTTC
>NA|TRBV3-1/TRBV3-2|TRBD1|TRBJ1-2
CASSRKGAGYGYTF
TGTGCCAGCAGCCGCAAGGGGGCCGGCTATGGCTACACCTTC
>NA|TRBV20-1|NA|TRBJ1-1
CSVGLNTEAFF
TGCAGTGTCGGACTTAACACTGAAGCTTTCTTT
>NA|TRBV18|NA|TRBJ1-1
CASSPGQLNTEAFF
TGTGCCAGCTCACCCGGACAGCTGAACACTGAAGCTTTCTTT
>NA|TRBV3-1/TRBV3-2|TRBD2|TRBJ2-1
CASSQGGLGLANNEQFF
TGTGCCAGCAGCCAAGGCGGATTAGGACTAGCCAACAATGAGCAGTTCTTC
>few|TRBV11-2|NA|TRBJ1-4
CASSLRPGENEKLFF
TGTGCCAGCAGCTTAAGGCCAGGGGAGAATGAAAAACTGTTTTTT
>NA|TRBV7-9|TRBD2|TRBJ2-3
CASSFGLAGATDTQYF
TGTGCCAGCTCATTCGGACTAGCGGGGGCGACAGATACGCAGTATTTT
>few|TRBV6-6|TRBD1|TRBJ1-2
CASSYEGQSYGYTF
TGTGCCAGCAGTTACGAGGGACAGTCTTATGGCTACACCTTC
>NA|TRBV20-1|TRBD2|TRBJ2-7
CSAQLAREQYF
TGCAGTGCACAACTAGCGAGGGAGCAGTACTTC
>NA|TRBV3-1/TRBV3-2|NA|TRBJ1-2
CASSQDRRSGGYTF
TGTGCCAGCAGCCAAGATCGGAGGTCGGGTGGCTACACCTTC
>once|TRBV3-1/TRBV3-2|TRBD1|TRBJ1-6
CASRTGEISPLHF
TGTGCCAGCCGGACAGGGGAAATTTCACCCCTCCACTTT
>NA|TRBV5-1|NA|TRBJ1-2
CASSPGLNYGYTF
TGCGCCAGCAGCCCGGGACTCAACTATGGCTACACCTTC
>NA|TRBV2|TRBD1|TRBJ1-1
CASSKQGPNTEAFF
TGTGCCAGCAGTAAACAGGGGCCGAACACTGAAGCTTTCTTT
>NA|TRBV18|NA|TRBJ1-5
CASSPISAGWGNQPQHF
TGTGCCAGCTCACCAATATCAGCAGGTTGGGGCAATCAGCCCCAGCATTTT
>NA|TRBV7-6|NA|TRBJ2-5
CASTWLAQETQYF
TGTGCCAGCACCTGGCTGGCCCAAGAGACCCAGTACTTC
>once|TRBV29-1|TRBD1|TRBJ1-2
CSVEGTGYGGYTF
TGCAGCGTTGAGGGGACAGGGTATGGGGGCTACACCTTC
>NA|TRBV20-1|TRBD2|TRBJ2-3
CSASLRGGPLQYF
TGCAGTGCTAGTCTGCGGGGGGGTCCTCTTCAGTATTTT
>few|TRBV24-1|TRBD1|TRBJ2-2
CATSDPRGRTGELFF
TGTGCCACCAGTGATCCAAGGGGGCGGACCGGGGAGCTGTTTTTT
>NA|TRBV24-1|TRBD2|TRBJ2-3
CATSPGRGRGDTQYF
TGTGCCACCTCCCCGGGGCGGGGGAGAGGGGATACGCAGTATTTT
>NA|TRBV28|NA|TRBJ1-2
CASSWAAGRDNYGYTF
TGTGCCAGCAGTTGGGCAGCGGGCCGTGATAACTATGGCTACACCTTC
>NA|TRBV15|TRBD2|TRBJ2-5
CATSEGGGTEQETQYF
TGTGCCACCAGCGAAGGCGGGGGGACGGAACAAGAGACCCAGTACTTC
>NA|TRBV7-8|NA|TRBJ1-1
CASRRGLNTEAFF
TGTGCCAGCAGGCGAGGGCTGAACACTGAAGCTTTCTTT
>NA|TRBV5-3|TRBD1|TRBJ1-5
CARSLFSGTGNSNQPQHF
TGTGCCAGAAGCTTGTTTTCAGGGACAGGGAATAGCAATCAGCCCCAGCATTTT
>NA|TRBV6-5|TRBD1|TRBJ1-6
CASSYRTGVYNSPLHF
TGTGCCAGCAGTTACCGGACAGGAGTCTATAATTCACCCCTCCACTTT
>NA|TRBV7-9|TRBD1|TRBJ1-4
CASSWTGEREKLFF
TGTGCCAGCAGCTGGACAGGGGAACGGGAAAAACTGTTTTTT
>NA|TRBV5-1|TRBD1|TRBJ1-1
CASSPGPGGQGMNTEAFF
TGCGCCAGCAGCCCGGGACCAGGGGGTCAGGGCATGAACACTGAAGCTTTCTTT
>NA|TRBV7-9|TRBD1|TRBJ1-6
CASSESTGGEYNSPLHF
TGTGCCAGCAGCGAAAGTACAGGGGGCGAATATAATTCACCCCTCCACTTT
>NA|TRBV4-1|NA|TRBJ1-3
CASSQDNRGNTIYF
TGCGCCAGCAGCCAAGACAACAGGGGAAACACCATATATTTT
>NA|TRBV29-1|TRBD1|TRBJ2-5
CSFLGGQGVGTQYF
TGCAGCTTCCTGGGGGGACAGGGCGTGGGGACCCAGTACTTC